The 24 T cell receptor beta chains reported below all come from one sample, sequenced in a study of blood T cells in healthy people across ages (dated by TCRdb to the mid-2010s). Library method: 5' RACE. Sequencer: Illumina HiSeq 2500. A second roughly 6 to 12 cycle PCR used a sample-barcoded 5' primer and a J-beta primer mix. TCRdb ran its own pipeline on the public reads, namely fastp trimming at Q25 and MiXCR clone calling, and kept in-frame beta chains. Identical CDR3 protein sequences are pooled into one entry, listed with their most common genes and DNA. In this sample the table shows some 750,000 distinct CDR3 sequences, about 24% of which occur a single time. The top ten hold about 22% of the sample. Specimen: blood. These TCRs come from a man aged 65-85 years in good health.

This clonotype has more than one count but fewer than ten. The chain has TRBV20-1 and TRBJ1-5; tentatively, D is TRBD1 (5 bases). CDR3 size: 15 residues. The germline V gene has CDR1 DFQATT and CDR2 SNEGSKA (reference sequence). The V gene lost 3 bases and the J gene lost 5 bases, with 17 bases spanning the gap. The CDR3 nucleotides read TGCAGTGCTAGGGGGGAGGGCAGATTCGATCAGCCCCAGCATTTT. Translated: CSARGEGRFDQPQHF.

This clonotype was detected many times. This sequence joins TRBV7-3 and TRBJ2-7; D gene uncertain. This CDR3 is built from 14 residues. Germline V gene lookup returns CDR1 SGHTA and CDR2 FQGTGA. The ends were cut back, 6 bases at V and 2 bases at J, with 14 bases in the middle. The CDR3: CASSLLSGPYEQYF. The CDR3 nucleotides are TGTGCCAGCAGTTTGCTTTCGGGCCCCTACGAGCAGTACTTC. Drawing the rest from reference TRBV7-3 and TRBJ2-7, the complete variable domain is GAGVSQTPSNKVTEKGKYVELRCDPISGHTALYWYRQSLGQGPEFLIYFQGTGAADDSGLPNDRFFAVRPEGSVSTLKIQRTERGDSAVYLCASSLLSGPYEQYFGPGTRLTVT.

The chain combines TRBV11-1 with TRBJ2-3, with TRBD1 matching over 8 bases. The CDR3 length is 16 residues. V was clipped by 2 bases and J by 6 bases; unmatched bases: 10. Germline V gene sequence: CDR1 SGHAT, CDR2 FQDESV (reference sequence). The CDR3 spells CASSLLTGQGLDTQYF. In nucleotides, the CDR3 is TGTGCCAGCAGCTTATTGACCGGACAGGGTTTGGATACGCAGTATTTT.

The chain's CDR3 is CSVKQGDQPQHF. The CDR3 DNA follows: TGCAGCGTCAAACAGGGAGATCAGCCCCAGCATTTT. This chain links TRBV29-1 with TRBJ1-5; the D gene is possibly TRBD1 (6 bases). This CDR3 contains 12 residues. Trimming left V 6 bases short and J 5 bases short, with 11 bases between. Germline V gene sequence: CDR1 SQVTM, CDR2 ANQGSEA.

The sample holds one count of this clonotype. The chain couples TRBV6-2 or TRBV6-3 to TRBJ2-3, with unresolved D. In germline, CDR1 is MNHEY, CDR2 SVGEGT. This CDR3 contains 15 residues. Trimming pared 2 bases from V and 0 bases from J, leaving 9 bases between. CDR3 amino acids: CASSYDVGSTDTQYF. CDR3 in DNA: TGTGCCAGCAGTTACGACGTAGGGAGCACAGATACGCAGTATTTT.

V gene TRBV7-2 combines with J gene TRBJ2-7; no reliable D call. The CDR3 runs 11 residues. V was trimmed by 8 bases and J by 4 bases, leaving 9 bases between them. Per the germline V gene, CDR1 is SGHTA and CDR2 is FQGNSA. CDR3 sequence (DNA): TGTGCCAGCGGCATCTCTTACGAGCAGTACTTC. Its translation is CASGISYEQYF.

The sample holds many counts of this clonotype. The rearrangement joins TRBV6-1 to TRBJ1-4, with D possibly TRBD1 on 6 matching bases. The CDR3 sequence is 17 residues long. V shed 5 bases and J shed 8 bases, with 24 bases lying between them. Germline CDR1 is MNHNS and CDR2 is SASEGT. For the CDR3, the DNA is TGTGCCAGCAGTAAGACTGTGGGGGGCGGGGCGCCAGAAAAACTGTTTTTT. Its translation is CASSKTVGGGAPEKLFF.

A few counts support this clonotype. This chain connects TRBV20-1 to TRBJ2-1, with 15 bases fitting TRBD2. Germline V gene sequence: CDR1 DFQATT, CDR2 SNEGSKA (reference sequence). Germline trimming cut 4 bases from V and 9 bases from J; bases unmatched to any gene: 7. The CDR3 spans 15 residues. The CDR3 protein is CSANTGTSGRSEQFF. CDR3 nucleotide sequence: TGCAGTGCTAACACCGGGACTAGCGGGAGGAGTGAGCAGTTCTTC.

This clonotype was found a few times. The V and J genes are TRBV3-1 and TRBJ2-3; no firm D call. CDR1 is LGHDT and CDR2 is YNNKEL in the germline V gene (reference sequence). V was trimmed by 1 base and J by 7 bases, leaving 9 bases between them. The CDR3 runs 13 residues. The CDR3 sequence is CASSQVATHTQYF. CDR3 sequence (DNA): TGTGCCAGCAGCCAAGTTGCGACCCATACGCAGTATTTT.

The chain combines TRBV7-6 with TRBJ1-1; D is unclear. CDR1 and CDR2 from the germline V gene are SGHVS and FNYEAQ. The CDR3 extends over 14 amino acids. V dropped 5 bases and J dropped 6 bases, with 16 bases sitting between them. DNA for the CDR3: TGTGCCAGCAGCGCCCAACCCGTTGGGGCTGAAGCTTTCTTT. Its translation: CASSAQPVGAEAFF.

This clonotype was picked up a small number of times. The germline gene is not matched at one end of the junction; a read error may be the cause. The CDR3, as DNA: TGTGCCGGTAGTGGGGGGCGGAACAATGAGCAGTTCTTC. Its protein is CAGSGGRNNEQFF. The V and J genes are TRBV19 and TRBJ2-7; D tentatively fits TRBD1 or TRBD2 (6 bases each). The J call may be mistaken, given a closer DNA end match to TRBJ2-1. The CDR3 sequence is 13 residues long. Germline lookup yields CDR1 LNHDA and CDR2 SQIVND (reference sequence).

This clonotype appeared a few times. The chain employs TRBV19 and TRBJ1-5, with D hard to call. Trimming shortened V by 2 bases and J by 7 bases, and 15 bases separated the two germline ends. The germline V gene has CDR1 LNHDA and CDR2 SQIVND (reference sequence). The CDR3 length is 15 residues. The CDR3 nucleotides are TGTGCCAGTAGTATACTCGACGGCTTCGGGCAGCCCCAGCATTTT. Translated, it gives CASSILDGFGQPQHF.

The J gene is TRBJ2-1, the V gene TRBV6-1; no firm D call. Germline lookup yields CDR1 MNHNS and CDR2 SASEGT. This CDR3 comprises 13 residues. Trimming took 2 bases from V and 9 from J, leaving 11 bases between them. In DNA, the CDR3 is TGTGCCAGCAGTGAAAAACATCTGCGTGAGCAGTTCTTC. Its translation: CASSEKHLREQFF.

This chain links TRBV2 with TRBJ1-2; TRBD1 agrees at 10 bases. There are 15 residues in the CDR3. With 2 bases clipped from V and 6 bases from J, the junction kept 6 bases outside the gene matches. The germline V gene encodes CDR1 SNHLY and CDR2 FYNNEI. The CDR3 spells CASSELTGGANGYTF. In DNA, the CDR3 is TGTGCCAGCAGTGAATTGACAGGGGGCGCAAATGGCTACACCTTC.

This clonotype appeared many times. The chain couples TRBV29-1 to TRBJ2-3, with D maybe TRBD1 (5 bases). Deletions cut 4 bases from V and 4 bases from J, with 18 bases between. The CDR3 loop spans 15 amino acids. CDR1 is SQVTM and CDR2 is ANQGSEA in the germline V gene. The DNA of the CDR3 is TGCAGCGTTGTTTCTGTGCAGGGTCGTGCAGATACGCAGTATTTT. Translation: CSVVSVQGRADTQYF.

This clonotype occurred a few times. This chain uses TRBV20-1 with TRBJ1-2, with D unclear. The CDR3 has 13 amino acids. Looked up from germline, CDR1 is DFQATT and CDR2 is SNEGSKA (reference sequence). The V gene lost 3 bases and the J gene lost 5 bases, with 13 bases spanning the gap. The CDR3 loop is CSASAPALYGYTF. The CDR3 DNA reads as TGCAGTGCTAGCGCGCCAGCCTTGTATGGCTACACCTTC.

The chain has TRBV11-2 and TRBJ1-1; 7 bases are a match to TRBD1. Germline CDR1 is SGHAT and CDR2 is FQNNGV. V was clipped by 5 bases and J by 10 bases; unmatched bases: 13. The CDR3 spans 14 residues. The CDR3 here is CASSLRQGGIPAFF. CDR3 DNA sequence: TGTGCCAGCAGCCTACGACAGGGAGGGATCCCAGCTTTCTTT.

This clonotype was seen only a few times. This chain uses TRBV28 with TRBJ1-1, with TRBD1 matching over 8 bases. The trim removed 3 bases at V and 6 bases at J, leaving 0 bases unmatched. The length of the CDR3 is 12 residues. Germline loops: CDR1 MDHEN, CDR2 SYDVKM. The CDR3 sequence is CASSLTGAEAFF. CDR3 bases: TGTGCCAGCAGTTTGACAGGGGCTGAAGCTTTCTTT.

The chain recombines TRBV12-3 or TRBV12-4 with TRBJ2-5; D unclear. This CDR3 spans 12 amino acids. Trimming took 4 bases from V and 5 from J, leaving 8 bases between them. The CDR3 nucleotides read TGTGCCAGCAGTTCCTGGAGCGAGACCCAGTACTTC. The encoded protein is CASSSWSETQYF.

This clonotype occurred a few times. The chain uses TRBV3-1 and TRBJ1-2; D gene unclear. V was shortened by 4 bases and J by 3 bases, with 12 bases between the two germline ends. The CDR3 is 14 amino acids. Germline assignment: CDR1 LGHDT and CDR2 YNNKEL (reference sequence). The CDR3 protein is CASSRAESDYGYTF. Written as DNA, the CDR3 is TGTGCCAGCAGCCGGGCGGAAAGTGACTATGGCTACACCTTC.

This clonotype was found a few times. The CDR3 coding sequence is TGCGCCAGCAGCTTGGTTTTGTCAGGAACCAACTATGGCTACACCTTC. Amino acids: CASSLVLSGTNYGYTF. The gene calls are TRBV5-1 and TRBJ1-2, with D unresolved. Germline values: CDR1 SGHRS, CDR2 YFSETQ. This CDR3 comprises 16 residues. The germline V and J ends were trimmed by 0 bases and 2 bases, with 14 bases remaining between them.

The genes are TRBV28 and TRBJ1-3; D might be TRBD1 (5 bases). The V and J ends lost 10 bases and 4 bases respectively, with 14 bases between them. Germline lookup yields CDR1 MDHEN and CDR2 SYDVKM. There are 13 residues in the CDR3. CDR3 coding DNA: TGTGCCACCTTCACGGGGCGCGGAAACACCATATATTTT. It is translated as CATFTGRGNTIYF. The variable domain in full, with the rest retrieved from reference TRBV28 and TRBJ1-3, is DVKVTQSSRYLVKRTGEKVFLECVQDMDHENMFWYRQDPGLGLRLIYFSYDVKMKEKGDIPEGYSVSREKKERFSLILESASTNQTSMYLCATFTGRGNTIYFGEGSWLTVV.

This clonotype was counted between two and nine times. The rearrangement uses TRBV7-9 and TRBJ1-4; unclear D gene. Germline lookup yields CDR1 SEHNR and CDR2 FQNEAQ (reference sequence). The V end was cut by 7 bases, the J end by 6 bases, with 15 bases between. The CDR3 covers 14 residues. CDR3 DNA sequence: TGTGCCAGCATGCGGACTAGTGGTGATGAAAAACTGTTTTTT. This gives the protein CASMRTSGDEKLFF.

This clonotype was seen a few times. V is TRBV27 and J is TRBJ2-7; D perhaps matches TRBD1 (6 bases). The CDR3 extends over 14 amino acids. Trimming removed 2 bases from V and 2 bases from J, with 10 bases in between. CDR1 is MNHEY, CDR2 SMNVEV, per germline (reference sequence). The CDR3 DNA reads TGTGCCAGCAGTTTAGTGACAGGAACCTACGAGCAGTACTTC. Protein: CASSLVTGTYEQYF.